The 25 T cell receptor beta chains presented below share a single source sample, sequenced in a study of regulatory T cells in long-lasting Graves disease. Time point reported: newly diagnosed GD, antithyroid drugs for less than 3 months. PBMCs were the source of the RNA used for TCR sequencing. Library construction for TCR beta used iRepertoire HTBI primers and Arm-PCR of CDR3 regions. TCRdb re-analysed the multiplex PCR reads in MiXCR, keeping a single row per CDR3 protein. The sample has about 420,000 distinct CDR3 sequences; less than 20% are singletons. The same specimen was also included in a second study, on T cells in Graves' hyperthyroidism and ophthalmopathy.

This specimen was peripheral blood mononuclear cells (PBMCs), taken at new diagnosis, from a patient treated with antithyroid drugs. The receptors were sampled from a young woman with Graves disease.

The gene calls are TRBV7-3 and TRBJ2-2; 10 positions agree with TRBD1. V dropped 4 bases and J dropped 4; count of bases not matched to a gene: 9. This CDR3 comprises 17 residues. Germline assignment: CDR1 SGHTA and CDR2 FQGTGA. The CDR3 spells CASSSTTGGIGTGELFF. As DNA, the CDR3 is TGTGCCAGCAGCTCCACGACAGGGGGCATTGGCACCGGGGAGCTGTTTTTT.

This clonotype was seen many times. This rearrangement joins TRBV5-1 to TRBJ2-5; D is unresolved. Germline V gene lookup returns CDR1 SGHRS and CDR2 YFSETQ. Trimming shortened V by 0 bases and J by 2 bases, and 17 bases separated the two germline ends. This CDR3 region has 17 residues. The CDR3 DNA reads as TGCGCCAGCAGCTTGGCCGGGTCCTCTATAGGGCAAGAGACCCAGTACTTC. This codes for CASSLAGSSIGQETQYF.

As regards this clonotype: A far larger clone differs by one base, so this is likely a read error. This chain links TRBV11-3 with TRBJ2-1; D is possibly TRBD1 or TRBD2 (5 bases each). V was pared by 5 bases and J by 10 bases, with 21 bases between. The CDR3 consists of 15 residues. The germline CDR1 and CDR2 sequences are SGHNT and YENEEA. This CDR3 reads CASSQMGEPSYEQFF. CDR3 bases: TGTGCCAGCAGCCAGATGGGGGAACCCTCCTACGAGCAGTTCTTC.

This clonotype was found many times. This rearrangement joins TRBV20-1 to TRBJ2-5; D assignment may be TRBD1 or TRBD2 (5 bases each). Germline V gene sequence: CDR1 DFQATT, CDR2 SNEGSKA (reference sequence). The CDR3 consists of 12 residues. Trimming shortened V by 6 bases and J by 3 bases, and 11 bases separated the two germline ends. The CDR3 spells CSAQGPKETQYF. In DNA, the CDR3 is TGCAGTGCCCAGGGACCAAAAGAGACCCAGTACTTC.

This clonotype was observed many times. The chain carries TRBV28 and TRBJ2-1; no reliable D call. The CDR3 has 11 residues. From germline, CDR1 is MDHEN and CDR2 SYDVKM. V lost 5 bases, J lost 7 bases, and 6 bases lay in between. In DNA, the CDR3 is TGTGCCAGCAGTGTGTTAAATGAGCAGTTCTTC. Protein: CASSVLNEQFF.

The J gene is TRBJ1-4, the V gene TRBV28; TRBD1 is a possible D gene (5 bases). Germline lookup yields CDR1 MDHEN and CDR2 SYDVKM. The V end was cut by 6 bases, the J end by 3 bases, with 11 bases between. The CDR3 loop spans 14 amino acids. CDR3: CASRTGRANEKLFF. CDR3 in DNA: TGTGCCAGCAGAACAGGACGGGCTAATGAAAAACTGTTTTTT.

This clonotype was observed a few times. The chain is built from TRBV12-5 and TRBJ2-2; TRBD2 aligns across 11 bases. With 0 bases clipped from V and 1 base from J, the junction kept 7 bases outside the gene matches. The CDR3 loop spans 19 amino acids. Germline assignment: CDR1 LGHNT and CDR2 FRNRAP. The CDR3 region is CASGLVPVGTSGNTGELFF. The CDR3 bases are TGTGCTAGTGGTTTGGTCCCCGTTGGGACTAGCGGGAACACCGGGGAGCTGTTTTTT.

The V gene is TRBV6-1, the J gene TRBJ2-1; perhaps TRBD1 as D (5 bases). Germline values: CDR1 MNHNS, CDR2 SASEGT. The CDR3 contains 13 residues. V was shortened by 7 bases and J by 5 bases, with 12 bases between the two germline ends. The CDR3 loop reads CASKAAGNNEQFF. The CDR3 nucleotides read TGTGCCAGCAAGGCGGCAGGGAACAATGAGCAGTTCTTC.

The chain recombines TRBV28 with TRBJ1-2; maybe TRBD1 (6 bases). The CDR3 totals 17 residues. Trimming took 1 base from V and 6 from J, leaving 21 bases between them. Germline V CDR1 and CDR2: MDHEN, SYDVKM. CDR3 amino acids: CASSLFNQGSGVDGYTF. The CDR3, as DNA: TGTGCCAGCAGTTTATTCAATCAGGGGTCGGGGGTGGATGGCTACACCTTC.

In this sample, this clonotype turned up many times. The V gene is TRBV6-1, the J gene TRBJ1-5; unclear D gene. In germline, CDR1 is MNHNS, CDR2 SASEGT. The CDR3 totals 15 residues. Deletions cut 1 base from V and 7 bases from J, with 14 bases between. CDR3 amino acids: CASSEDLGRWQPQHF. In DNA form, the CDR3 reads TGTGCCAGCAGTGAAGATTTGGGTCGGTGGCAGCCCCAGCATTTT.

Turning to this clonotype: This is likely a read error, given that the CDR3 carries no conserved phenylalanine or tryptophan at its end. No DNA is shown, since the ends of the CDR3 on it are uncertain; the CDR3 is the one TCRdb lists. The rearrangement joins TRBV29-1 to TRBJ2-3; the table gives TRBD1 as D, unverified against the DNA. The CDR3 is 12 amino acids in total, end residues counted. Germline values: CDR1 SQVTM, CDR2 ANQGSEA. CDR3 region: CSVVAGIYEQYC.

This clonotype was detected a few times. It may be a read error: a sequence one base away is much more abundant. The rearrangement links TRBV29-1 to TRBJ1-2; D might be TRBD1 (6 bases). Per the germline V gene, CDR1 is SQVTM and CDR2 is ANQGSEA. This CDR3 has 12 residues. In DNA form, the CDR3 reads TGCGGCGTTGGGGACACCCCCTATGGCTACACCTTC. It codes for CGVGDTPYGYTF.

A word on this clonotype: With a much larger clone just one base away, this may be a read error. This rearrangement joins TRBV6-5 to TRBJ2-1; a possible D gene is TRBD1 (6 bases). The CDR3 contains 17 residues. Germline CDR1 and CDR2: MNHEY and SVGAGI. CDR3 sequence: CVSSSPFGTPLGNEQFF. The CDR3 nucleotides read TGTGTCAGCAGTTCCCCTTTCGGGACACCTCTTGGGAATGAGCAGTTCTTC.

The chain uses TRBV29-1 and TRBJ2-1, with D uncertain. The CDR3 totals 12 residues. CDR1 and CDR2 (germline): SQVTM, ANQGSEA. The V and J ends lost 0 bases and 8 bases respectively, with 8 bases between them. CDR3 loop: CSVEDPLYEQFF. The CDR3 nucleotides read TGCAGCGTTGAAGATCCCCTTTATGAGCAGTTCTTC.

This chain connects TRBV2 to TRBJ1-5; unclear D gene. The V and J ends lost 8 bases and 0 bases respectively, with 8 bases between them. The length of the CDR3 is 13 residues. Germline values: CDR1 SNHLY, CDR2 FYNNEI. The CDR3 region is CASCGDSNQPQHF. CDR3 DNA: TGTGCCAGCTGCGGGGATAGCAATCAGCCCCAGCATTTT.

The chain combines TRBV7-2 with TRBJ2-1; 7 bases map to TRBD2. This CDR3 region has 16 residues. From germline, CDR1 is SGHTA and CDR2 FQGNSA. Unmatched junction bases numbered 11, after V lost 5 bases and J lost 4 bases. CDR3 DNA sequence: TGTGCCAGCAGCCCACGGACTAGAAGTGGGTACAATGAGCAGTTCTTC. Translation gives CASSPRTRSGYNEQFF.

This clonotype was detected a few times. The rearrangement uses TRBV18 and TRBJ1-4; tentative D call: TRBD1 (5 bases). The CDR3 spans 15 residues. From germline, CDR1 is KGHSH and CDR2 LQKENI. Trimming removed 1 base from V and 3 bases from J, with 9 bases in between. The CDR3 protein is CASSPQGMANEKLFF. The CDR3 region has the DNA TGTGCCAGCTCACCACAGGGGATGGCTAATGAAAAACTGTTTTTT. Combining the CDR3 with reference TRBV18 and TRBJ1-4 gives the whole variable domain NAGVMQNPRHLVRRRGQEARLRCSPMKGHSHVYWYRQLPEEGLKFMVYLQKENIIDESGMPKERFSAEFPKEGPSILRIQQVVRGDSAAYFCASSPQGMANEKLFFGSGTQLSVL.

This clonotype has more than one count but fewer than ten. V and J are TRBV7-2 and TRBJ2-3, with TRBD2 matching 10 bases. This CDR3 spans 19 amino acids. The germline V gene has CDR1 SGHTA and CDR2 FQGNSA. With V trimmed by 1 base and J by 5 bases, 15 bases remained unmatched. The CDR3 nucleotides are TGTGCCAGCAGCTTAGTCTCCCCAGCGGGAGGGTGGATTGGAGATACGCAGTATTTT. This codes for CASSLVSPAGGWIGDTQYF.

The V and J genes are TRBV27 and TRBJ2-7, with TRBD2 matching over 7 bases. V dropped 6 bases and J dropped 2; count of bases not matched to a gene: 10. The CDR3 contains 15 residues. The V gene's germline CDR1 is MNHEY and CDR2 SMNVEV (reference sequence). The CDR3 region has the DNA TGTGCCAGCAGCAGCTCGGAGCGGGAAACCTACGAGCAGTACTTC. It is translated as CASSSSERETYEQYF.

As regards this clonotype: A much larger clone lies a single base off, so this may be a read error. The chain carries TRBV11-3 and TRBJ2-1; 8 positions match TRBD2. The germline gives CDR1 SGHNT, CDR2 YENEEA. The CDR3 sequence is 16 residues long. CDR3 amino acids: CASRFTSGRLMNERFF. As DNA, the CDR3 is TGTGCCAGCCGATTCACTAGCGGTCGACTAATGAATGAGCGGTTCTTC.

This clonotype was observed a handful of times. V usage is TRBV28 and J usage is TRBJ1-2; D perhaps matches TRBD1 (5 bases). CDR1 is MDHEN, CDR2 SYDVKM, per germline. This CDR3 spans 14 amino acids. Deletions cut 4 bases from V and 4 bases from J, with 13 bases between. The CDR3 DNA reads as TGTGCCAGCAGTTATGGTCAGGGCTCCTATGGCTACACCTTC. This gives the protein CASSYGQGSYGYTF.

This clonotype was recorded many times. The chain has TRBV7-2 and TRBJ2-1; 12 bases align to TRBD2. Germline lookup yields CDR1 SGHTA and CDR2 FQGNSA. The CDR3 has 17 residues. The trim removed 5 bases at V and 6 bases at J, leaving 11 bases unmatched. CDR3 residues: CASSAILGLAGTNEQFF. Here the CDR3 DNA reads TGTGCCAGCAGCGCGATACTCGGACTAGCGGGAACCAATGAGCAGTTCTTC.

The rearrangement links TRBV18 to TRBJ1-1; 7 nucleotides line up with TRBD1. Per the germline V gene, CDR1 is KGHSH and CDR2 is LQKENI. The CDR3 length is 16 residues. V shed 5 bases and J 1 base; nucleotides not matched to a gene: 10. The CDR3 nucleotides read TGTGCCAGCTCATTTCGGGACAGTTCACGGAACACTGAAGCTTTCTTT. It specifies CASSFRDSSRNTEAFF. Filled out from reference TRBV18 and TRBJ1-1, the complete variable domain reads NAGVMQNPRHLVRRRGQEARLRCSPMKGHSHVYWYRQLPEEGLKFMVYLQKENIIDESGMPKERFSAEFPKEGPSILRIQQVVRGDSAAYFCASSFRDSSRNTEAFFGQGTRLTVV.

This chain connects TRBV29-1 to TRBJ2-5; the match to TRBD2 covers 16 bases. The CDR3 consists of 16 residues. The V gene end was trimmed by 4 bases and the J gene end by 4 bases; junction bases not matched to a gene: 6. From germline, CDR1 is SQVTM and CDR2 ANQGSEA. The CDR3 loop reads CSVAGTSGRAGETQYF. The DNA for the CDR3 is TGCAGCGTTGCCGGGACTAGCGGGAGGGCCGGAGAGACCCAGTACTTC.

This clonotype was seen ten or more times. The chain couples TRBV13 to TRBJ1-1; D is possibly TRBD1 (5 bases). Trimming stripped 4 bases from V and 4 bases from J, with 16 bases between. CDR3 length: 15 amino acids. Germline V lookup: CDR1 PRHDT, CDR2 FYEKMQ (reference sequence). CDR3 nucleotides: TGTGCCAGCAGCTCCACGGGGGGAATGACCACTGAAGCTTTCTTT. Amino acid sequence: CASSSTGGMTTEAFF.